The source of this T cell receptor beta chain is a study of shared T cell receptors in the human thymus (dated by TCRdb to the early 2020s). Context from the whole study: The study investigated the way shared, self-reactive T-cell receptor alpha chains are produced in the human thymus.

Of note for this clone: Its antigen is not yet known. No base-level quality is on record; no much larger clone is a single base apart.

The CDR3 sequence holds 13 residues, the cysteine and phenylalanine included. This entry keeps only the CDR3 DNA: 39 bases, framed from base 1. From a lookup of the germline V gene, CDR1 and CDR2 are SGHDT and YYEEEE. The V end loses 4 bases and the J end loses 1 base, and a stretch of 7 bases separates them. The method behind the library was the immunoSEQ multiplex PCR assay. TCRdb's version of the immuneACCESS table is confined to in-frame rearrangements and falls short of the full clone set. An unresolved V gene accounts for under half of the shortfall where checked; the remainder is of unknown origin. Within this sample are approximately 580,000 clones, with approximately 80% of them counted one time only. Of the sample, less than 0.015% falls within the top ten clones. The sample was also reused in another study, on human thymus T cells. That second report states: Immunologically healthy infants undergoing open corrective cardiac surgery for congenital heart defects in Finland were used as donors. The thymus tissue came from surgical resects taken out during corrective cardiac surgery. Usage of V and J gene segments appeared to be biased in both the thymic and the peripheral blood repertoires. Highly overlapping thymic TCR repertoires among unrelated individuals were reported in the related research. The study described the TCR alpha and beta repertoires in under ten infant thymus samples and a few matching peripheral blood samples. Donor ages ranged from about 7 to 244 days, and the cohort comprised about six male and a couple of female infants. Thymocytes were released mechanically from tissue and stored at -70 °C as pellets of 10-30 million cells. A QIAsymphony instrument was used to extract genomic DNA from the frozen cell pellets. TCRB and TCRAD loci were amplified from a standardized quantity of quality-controlled genomic DNA using the immunoSEQ multiplex PCR assay. The V(D)J region was spanned by amplicons of a length sufficient to cover the CDR3 and to identify V and J genes. The amplicons were sequenced on an Illumina platform via the commercial immunoSEQ service. Corrections for primer bias and sequencing errors followed previously described methods, while TCRAD and TCRB definitions were based on the IMGT database. The repertoires were analysed using immunoSEQ Analyzer 3.0 and VDJTools for basic statistics, V/J segment usage, diversity estimates, rarefaction and pairwise overlap. Diversity was estimated with Chao1, ChaoE, Efron-Thisted, Shannon and inverse Simpson indices, and also on datasets down-sampled to the smallest sample. Repertoire overlap used strict matching of CDR3 nucleotide sequence, V gene and J gene, with Jaccard-based multidimensional scaling clustering. On average, approximately 790,000 unique TCRB clonotypes were obtained from thymus samples, compared with some 84,000 from blood samples.

The sequenced sample was thymocytes. The source of this sequence is a boy under three years old with a congenital heart defect. Donor details come from another sample of the same person, matched by shared clones. The V gene is TRBV5-6 and the J gene is TRBJ2-3; too little of a D gene remains to name it. The CDR3 corresponds to CASSPLRTDTQYF. The nucleotides are TGTGCCAGCAGCCCCCTCCGCACAGATACGCAGTATTTT.